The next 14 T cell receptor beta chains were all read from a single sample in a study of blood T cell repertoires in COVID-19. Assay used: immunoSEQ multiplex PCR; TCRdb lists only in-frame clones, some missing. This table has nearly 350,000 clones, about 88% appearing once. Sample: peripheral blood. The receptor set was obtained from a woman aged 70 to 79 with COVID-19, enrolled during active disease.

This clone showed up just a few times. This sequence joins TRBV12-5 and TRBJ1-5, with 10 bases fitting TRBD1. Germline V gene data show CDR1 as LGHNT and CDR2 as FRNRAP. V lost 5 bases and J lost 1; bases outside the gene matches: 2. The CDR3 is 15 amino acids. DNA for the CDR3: TGTGCTAGTGGTACGGGACAGGGGAGCAATCAGCCCCAGCATTTT. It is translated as CASGTGQGSNQPQHF.

The CDR3 is CAIRDRTNQPQHF. The CDR3 DNA sequence: TGTGCCATCCGGGACAGAACTAATCAGCCCCAGCATTTT. The gene calls are TRBV10-3 and TRBJ1-5, with 7 bases that match TRBD1. J gave up 4 bases and V 8 bases, and 5 bases lay outside the gene matches. CDR3 size: 13 residues. From germline, CDR1 is ENHRY and CDR2 SYGVKD.

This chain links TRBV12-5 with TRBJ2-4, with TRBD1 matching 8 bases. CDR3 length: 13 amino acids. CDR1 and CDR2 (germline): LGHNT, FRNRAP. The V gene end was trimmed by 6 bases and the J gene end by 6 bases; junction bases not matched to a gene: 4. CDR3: CASGHDRGNIQYF. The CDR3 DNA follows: TGTGCTAGTGGCCATGACAGGGGAAACATTCAGTACTTC.

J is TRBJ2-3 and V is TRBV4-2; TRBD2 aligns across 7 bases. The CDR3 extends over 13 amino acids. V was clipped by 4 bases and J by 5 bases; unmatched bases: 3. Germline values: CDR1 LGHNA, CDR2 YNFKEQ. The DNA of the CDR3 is TGTGCCAGCAGCCCCGAGCGGGGAGATACGCAGTATTTT. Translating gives CASSPERGDTQYF.

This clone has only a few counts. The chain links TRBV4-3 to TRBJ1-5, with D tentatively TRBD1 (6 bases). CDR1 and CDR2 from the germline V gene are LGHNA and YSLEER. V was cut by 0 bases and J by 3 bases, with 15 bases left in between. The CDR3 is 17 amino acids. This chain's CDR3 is CASSQDFWGQINQPQHF. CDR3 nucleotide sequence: TGCGCCAGCAGCCAAGATTTTTGGGGGCAGATCAATCAGCCCCAGCATTTT.

The CDR3 DNA is TGTGCCAGTCGAAGCGGAAATCAGCCCCAGCATTTT. Residues: CASRSGNQPQHF. The chain links TRBV2 to TRBJ1-5, with no clear D. Looked up from germline, CDR1 is SNHLY and CDR2 is FYNNEI. The V gene lost 9 bases and the J gene lost 4 bases, with 10 bases spanning the gap. The CDR3 is 12 residues long.

DNA of the CDR3: TGTGCCAGTAGTAAAGGGACACCTTACGAGCAGTACTTC. Translation: CASSKGTPYEQYF. This chain connects TRBV19 to TRBJ2-7; TRBD1 is a possible D gene (6 bases). V was pared by 4 bases and J by 4 bases, with 11 bases between. Germline values: CDR1 LNHDA, CDR2 SQIVND (reference sequence). The CDR3 sequence is 13 residues long.

The CDR3 spells CASSHGQGRFNEKLFF. The CDR3 DNA is TGTGCCAGCAGCCATGGACAGGGACGATTTAATGAAAAACTGTTTTTT. The chain employs TRBV3-1 (or the pseudogene TRBV3-2) and TRBJ1-4, with 8 bases aligning to TRBD1. Trimming cost V 3 bases and J 4 bases; bases outside gene matches: 7. Germline V gene sequence: CDR1 LGHDT, CDR2 YNNKEL (reference sequence). The CDR3 has 16 residues.

CDR3 in DNA: TGTGCCAGCGGACAGGGGGCGTTTCAGTTCTTC. As protein: CASGQGAFQFF. The V gene is TRBV27, the J gene TRBJ2-1; 11 bases align to TRBD1. CDR1 is MNHEY and CDR2 is SMNVEV in the germline V gene (reference sequence). V was pared by 8 bases and J by 13 bases, with 4 bases of the junction left unmatched. CDR3 length: 11 residues.

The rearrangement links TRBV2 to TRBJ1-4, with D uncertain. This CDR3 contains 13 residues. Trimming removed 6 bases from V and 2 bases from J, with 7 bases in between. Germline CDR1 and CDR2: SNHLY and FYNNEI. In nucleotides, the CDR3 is TGTGCCAGCAGCCGGGGTACTAATGAAAAACTGTTTTTT. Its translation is CASSRGTNEKLFF.

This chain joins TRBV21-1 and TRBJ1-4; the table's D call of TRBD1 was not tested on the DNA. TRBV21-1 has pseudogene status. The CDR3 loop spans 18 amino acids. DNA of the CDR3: TGTGCCAGCAGCAATCCCCACAGAAACTTCTCAACTAATGAAAAACTGTTTTTT. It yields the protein CASSNPHRNFSTNEKLFF.

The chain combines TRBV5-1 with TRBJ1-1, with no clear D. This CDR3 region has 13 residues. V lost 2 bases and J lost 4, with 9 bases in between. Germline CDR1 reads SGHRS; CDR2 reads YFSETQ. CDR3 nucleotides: TGCGCCAGCAGCTTCGGAGCGGGCACTGAAGCTTTCTTT. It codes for CASSFGAGTEAFF.

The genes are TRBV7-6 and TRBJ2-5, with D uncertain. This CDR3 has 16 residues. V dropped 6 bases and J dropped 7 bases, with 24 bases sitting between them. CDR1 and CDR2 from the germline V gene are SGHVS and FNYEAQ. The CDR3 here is CASSLGLDTHSRTQYF. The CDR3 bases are TGTGCCAGCAGTCTTGGGCTCGATACTCACTCCCGGACCCAGTACTTC.

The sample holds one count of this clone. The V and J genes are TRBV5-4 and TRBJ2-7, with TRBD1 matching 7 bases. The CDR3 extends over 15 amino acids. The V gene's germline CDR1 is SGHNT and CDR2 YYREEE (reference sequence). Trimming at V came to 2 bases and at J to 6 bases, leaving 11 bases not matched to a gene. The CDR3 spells CASSFRTGAQSEQYF. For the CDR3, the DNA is TGTGCCAGCAGCTTTCGGACAGGCGCGCAATCCGAGCAGTACTTC.